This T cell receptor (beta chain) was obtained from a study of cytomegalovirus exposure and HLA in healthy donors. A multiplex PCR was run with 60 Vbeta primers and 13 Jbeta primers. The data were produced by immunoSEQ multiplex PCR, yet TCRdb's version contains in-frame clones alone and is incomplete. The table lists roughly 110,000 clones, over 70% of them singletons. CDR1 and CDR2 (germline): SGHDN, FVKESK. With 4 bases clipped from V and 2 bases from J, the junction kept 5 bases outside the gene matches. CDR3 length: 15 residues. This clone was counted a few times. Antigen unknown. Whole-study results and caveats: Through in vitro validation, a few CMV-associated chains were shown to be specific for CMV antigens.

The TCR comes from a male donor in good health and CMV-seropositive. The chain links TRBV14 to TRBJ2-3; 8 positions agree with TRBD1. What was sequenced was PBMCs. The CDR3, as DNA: TGTGCCAGCAGCCGACGGACAGGGCTCACAGATACGCAGTATTTT. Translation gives CASSRRTGLTDTQYF.